The rows below give T cell receptor beta chains drawn from one sample of a study of human T cells and chemical hapten exposure. TCRdb re-called the RACE reads with MiXCR, one entry per CDR3 protein. Found here are roughly 380,000 distinct CDR3 sequences, more than 5% of them singletons; the top ten hold about 5.6%. Source: whole blood, taken in connection with sensitization to the hapten diphenylcyclopropenone (DPC). The source of these receptors is a young woman with alopecia areata. Some clones in this sample may be carry-over from other donors' samples. Both conserved end residues are part of each CDR3. A D gene is named only where the DNA matches it firmly. Clone size is given for some rows only: seen once, a few or many times, or a class if the clone is expanded.

NA,TRBV6-1,TRBJ1-2,TRBD1,CASRMDRGLYGYTF,TGTGCCAGCAGAATGGACAGGGGGCTCTATGGCTACACCTTC
many,TRBV9,TRBJ1-1,NA,CASSVDWGSTEAFF,TGTGCCAGCAGCGTAGATTGGGGGTCCACTGAAGCTTTCTTT
few,TRBV2,TRBJ2-2,NA,CASSYRDPKGAGELFF,TGTGCCAGCAGCTACCGGGACCCAAAAGGAGCCGGGGAGCTGTTTTTT
NA,TRBV12-3/TRBV12-4,TRBJ1-4,NA,CASSFGSTNEKLFF,TGTGCCAGCAGTTTTGGCTCAACTAATGAAAAACTGTTTTTT
many,TRBV7-2,TRBJ2-3,NA,CASSPPSDTQYF,TGTGCCAGCAGCCCTCCTTCGGATACGCAGTATTTT
few,TRBV20-1,TRBJ1-1,NA,CSAAPGGPSEAFF,TGCAGTGCCGCCCCGGGGGGCCCCTCCGAAGCTTTCTTT
NA,TRBV10-3,TRBJ2-1,NA,CAITPSGRRAEDEQFF,TGTGCCATCACCCCCTCTGGTCGTAGAGCAGAGGATGAGCAGTTCTTC
few,TRBV10-3,TRBJ1-1,TRBD1,CAISPGTGILNTEAFF,TGTGCCATCAGCCCCGGGACAGGGATCTTGAACACTGAAGCTTTCTTT
NA,TRBV20-1,TRBJ2-3,TRBD2,CSAITPGTSGGATIGTDTQYF,TGCAGTGCTATTACTCCCGGGACTAGCGGGGGGGCGACGATCGGCACAGATACGCAGTATTTT
few,TRBV4-3,TRBJ1-5,NA,CASSQDRSGSNQPQHF,TGCGCCAGCAGCCAAGATCGTTCAGGGAGCAATCAGCCCCAGCATTTT
many,TRBV7-2,TRBJ2-7,NA,CASSLGLPQDEQYF,TGTGCCAGCAGCCTAGGACTCCCCCAGGACGAGCAGTACTTC
many,TRBV6-5,TRBJ1-2,TRBD1,CASSYAGGRSYGYTF,TGTGCCAGCAGTTACGCAGGGGGTAGAAGCTATGGCTACACCTTC
many,TRBV18,TRBJ1-6,NA,CASSPWARVDSPLHF,TGTGCCAGCTCACCATGGGCCAGGGTGGATTCACCCCTCCACTTT
NA,TRBV7-2,TRBJ2-1,NA,CASSSRVGFEQFF,TGTGCCAGCAGTTCCAGGGTAGGGTTTGAGCAGTTCTTC
NA,TRBV15,TRBJ2-7,NA,CATSRAIQGYEQYF,TGTGCCACCAGCAGGGCCATACAGGGCTACGAGCAGTACTTC
many,TRBV24-1,TRBJ2-2,NA,CATSRGGVTGELFF,TGTGCCACCTCCAGGGGGGGGGTCACCGGGGAGCTGTTTTTT
NA,TRBV27,TRBJ1-6,TRBD1,CASSSRNRGLDSNSPLHF,TGTGCCAGCAGTTCCCGCAACAGGGGTTTGGATAGTAATTCACCCCTCCACTTT
few,TRBV5-4,TRBJ2-3,TRBD2,CASSWGLAGGTDTQYF,TGTGCCAGCAGCTGGGGACTAGCGGGAGGCACAGATACGCAGTATTTT
NA,TRBV28,TRBJ1-2,TRBD1,CASTESGTGVEGYTF,TGTGCCAGCACCGAGAGCGGGACAGGGGTGGAAGGCTACACCTTC
few,TRBV6-5,TRBJ2-6,NA,CASSPTAGANVLTF,TGTGCCAGCAGCCCTACCGCTGGGGCCAACGTCCTGACTTTC
many,TRBV5-1,TRBJ2-3,NA,CASSLQQDGTDTQYF,TGCGCCAGCAGCTTGCAGCAGGACGGCACAGATACGCAGTATTTT
many,TRBV24-1,TRBJ2-5,TRBD1,CATSVVTGGAETQYF,TGTGCCACCAGTGTCGTGACAGGGGGCGCTGAGACCCAGTACTTC
many,TRBV5-1,TRBJ1-1,NA,CASSLDAGMNTEAFF,TGCGCCAGCAGCTTGGATGCAGGGATGAACACTGAAGCTTTCTTT
many,TRBV29-1,TRBJ2-3,NA,CSVDSFRAGTDTQYF,TGCAGCGTTGACTCATTCAGGGCGGGCACAGATACGCAGTATTTT
many,TRBV9,TRBJ2-2,NA,CASSVVKGELFF,TGTGCCAGCAGCGTAGTAAAGGGGGAGCTGTTTTTT
NA,TRBV7-2,TRBJ2-5,NA,CASSLAEGPRKTQYF,TGTGCCAGCAGCTTAGCCGAGGGGCCGCGAAAGACCCAGTACTTC
NA,TRBV21-1,TRBJ2-2,NA,CASSKRIPKYNTGELFF,TGTGCCAGCAGCAAAAGAATCCCGAAGTATAACACCGGGGAGCTGTTTTTT
NA,TRBV7-8,TRBJ1-5,NA,CASRKGRDSNQPQHF,TGTGCCAGCAGAAAGGGCAGGGATAGCAATCAGCCCCAGCATTTT
NA,TRBV6-1,TRBJ1-2,NA,CASPRRGDYGYTF,TGTGCCAGCCCCCGGCGGGGAGACTATGGCTACACCTTC
many,TRBV20-1,TRBJ2-3,NA,CSARPGTDTQYF,TGCAGTGCTAGACCGGGCACAGATACGCAGTATTTT
many,TRBV7-3,TRBJ2-6,NA,CASSPNSIEAGANVLTF,TGTGCCAGCAGCCCGAATAGTATCGAGGCTGGGGCCAACGTCCTGACTTTC
NA,TRBV5-1,TRBJ1-1,NA,CASSEGAEAFF,TGCGCCAGCAGCGAAGGGGCTGAAGCTTTCTTT
many,TRBV27,TRBJ2-3,TRBD2,CASSQGLAGGDTQYF,TGTGCCAGCAGCCAAGGACTAGCGGGGGGAGATACGCAGTATTTT
many,TRBV29-1,TRBJ1-5,NA,CSGSRDVSNQPQHF,TGCAGCGGTTCCCGGGACGTTAGCAATCAGCCCCAGCATTTT
many,TRBV7-7,TRBJ2-2,NA,CASSLAPAGELFF,TGTGCTAGCAGCTTAGCCCCCGCCGGGGAGCTGTTTTTT
NA,TRBV6-1,TRBJ2-7,TRBD2,CASSEARGTWEAYEQYF,TGTGCCAGCAGTGAAGCGCGGGGGACCTGGGAGGCCTACGAGCAGTACTTC
few,TRBV6-2/TRBV6-3,TRBJ2-5,TRBD1,CASSYVTGGETQYF,TGTGCCAGCAGTTACGTGACAGGGGGAGAGACCCAGTACTTC
NA,TRBV7-9,TRBJ2-5,TRBD2,CASSLTSAPAETQYF,TGTGCCAGCAGCTTAACTAGCGCGCCTGCGGAGACCCAGTACTTC
few,TRBV12-3/TRBV12-4,TRBJ2-1,NA,CASSYRIGGMDEQFF,TGTGCCAGCAGCTACAGGATCGGGGGTATGGATGAGCAGTTCTTC
few,TRBV7-8,TRBJ2-5,NA,CASSSDREGQETQYF,TGTGCCAGCAGCTCCGACAGGGAGGGGCAAGAGACCCAGTACTTC
NA,TRBV4-2,TRBJ1-4,TRBD1,CASSYGQGVVNEKLFF,TGTGCCAGCAGTTATGGACAGGGGGTTGTTAATGAAAAACTGTTTTTT
few,TRBV7-9,TRBJ1-6,NA,CASSLGTPDTYNSPLHF,TGTGCCAGCAGCCTTGGGACTCCCGATACCTATAATTCACCCCTCCACTTT
NA,TRBV6-5,TRBJ1-3,NA,CASSYSRRGAGNTIYF,TGTGCCAGCAGTTACTCGCGCAGGGGCGCTGGAAACACCATATATTTT
NA,TRBV20-1,TRBJ2-3,NA,CSAARPAGTDTQYF,TGCAGTGCCGCCCGACCAGCGGGCACAGATACGCAGTATTTT